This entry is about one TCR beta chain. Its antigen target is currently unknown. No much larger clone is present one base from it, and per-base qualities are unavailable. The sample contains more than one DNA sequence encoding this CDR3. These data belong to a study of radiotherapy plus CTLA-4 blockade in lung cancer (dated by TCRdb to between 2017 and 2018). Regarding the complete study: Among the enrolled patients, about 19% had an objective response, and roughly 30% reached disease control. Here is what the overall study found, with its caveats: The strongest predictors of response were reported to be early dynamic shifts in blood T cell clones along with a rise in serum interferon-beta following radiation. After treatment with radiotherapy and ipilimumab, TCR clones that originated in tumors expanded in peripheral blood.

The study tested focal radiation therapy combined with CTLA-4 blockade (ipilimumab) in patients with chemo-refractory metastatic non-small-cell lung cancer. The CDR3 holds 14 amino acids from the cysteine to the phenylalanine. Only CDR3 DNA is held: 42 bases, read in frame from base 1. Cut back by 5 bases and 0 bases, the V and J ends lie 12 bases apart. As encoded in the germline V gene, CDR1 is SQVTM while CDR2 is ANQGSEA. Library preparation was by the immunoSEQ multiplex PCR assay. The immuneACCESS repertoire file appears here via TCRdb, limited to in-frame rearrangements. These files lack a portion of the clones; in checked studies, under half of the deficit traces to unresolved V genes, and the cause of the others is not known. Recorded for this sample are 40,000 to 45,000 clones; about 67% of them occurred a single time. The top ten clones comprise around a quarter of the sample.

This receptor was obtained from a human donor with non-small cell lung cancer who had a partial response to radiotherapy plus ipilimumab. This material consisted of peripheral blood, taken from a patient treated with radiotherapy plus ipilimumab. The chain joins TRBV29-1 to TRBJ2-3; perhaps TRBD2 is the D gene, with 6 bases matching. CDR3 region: CSVYLAPSTDTQYF. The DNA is TGCAGCGTTTATCTAGCGCCTAGCACAGATACGCAGTATTTT.